This T cell receptor beta chain was captured in a study of T cell repertoires in cytomegalovirus infection. Study-level information: Epitope selection comprised recently identified HLA-C-restricted CMV epitopes and well-studied HLA-B-restricted CMV epitopes. Evidence of both CMV infection and a matching HLA type came from public TCR beta signatures. Regarding the study as a whole: What dominated the ex vivo response were HLA-C-restricted CMV-specific TCR beta clonotypes.

This clonotype was recorded at least ten times. Antigen: not known. TCRdb re-called the reads through MiXCR, storing one row per CDR3 protein. The sample yields tens of thousands of distinct CDR3 sequences, 28% seen once. The source was CD8+ T cells from cultured PBMCs, collected from culture after CMV antigen stimulation. The receptor was isolated from a human donor in good health (CMV status not recorded). Some clones in this sample may be carry-over from other donors' samples.

As DNA, the CDR3 is TGTGCCAGCAGGCACTCACTAGCGGGAGACTACAATGAGCAGTTCTTC. Amino acid sequence: CASRHSLAGDYNEQFF. The chain couples TRBV11-2 to TRBJ2-1; 11 bases are shared with TRBD2. V shed 6 bases and J 3 bases; nucleotides not matched to a gene: 7. This CDR3 is 16 amino acids long. The germline CDR1 and CDR2 sequences are SGHAT and FQNNGV.